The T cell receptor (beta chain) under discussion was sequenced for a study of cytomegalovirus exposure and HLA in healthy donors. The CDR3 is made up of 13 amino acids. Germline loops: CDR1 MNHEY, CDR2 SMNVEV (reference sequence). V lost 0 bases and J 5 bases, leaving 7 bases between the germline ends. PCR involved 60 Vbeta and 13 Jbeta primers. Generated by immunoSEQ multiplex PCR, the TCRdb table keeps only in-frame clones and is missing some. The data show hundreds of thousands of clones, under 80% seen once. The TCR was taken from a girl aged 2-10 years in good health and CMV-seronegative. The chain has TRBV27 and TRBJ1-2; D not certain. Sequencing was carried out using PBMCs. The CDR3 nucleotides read TGTGCCAGCAGTTTATCATCCGGGTATGGCTACACCTTC. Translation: CASSLSSGYGYTF.